Listed here are 10 T cell receptor beta chains from one sample, sequenced in a study of blood T cell repertoires in COVID-19 (dated by TCRdb to the early 2020s). Library preparation was by the immunoSEQ multiplex PCR assay. TCRdb limited this immuneACCESS table to in-frame rearrangements with V and J called. A share of clones is missing; checked studies link under half to unresolved V genes, and the rest is unexplained. The sample contains a few hundred thousand clones, around 88% of them found a single time. The ten biggest clones cover around 13% of the sample. What was sequenced was peripheral blood. The receptor source for this set is a woman between 70 and 85 years old with COVID-19, enrolled during active disease.

J is TRBJ2-7 and V is TRBV7-2; TRBD2 matches at 10 bases. Germline V gives CDR1 SGHTA, CDR2 FQGNSA. V gave up 4 bases and J gave up 3 bases; unmatched junction bases: 6. This CDR3 contains 15 residues. CDR3 loop: CASSYVAGGLYEQYF. CDR3 in DNA: TGTGCCAGCAGCTATGTAGCGGGGGGCCTCTACGAGCAGTACTTC. Variable domain in full (rest from reference TRBV7-2 and TRBJ2-7): GAGVSQSPSNKVTEKGKDVELRCDPISGHTALYWYRQSLGQGLEFLIYFQGNSAPDKSGLPSDRFSAERTGGSVSTLTIQRTQQEDSAVYLCASSYVAGGLYEQYFGPGTRLTVT.

The chain joins TRBV11-2 to TRBJ2-7; the match to TRBD1 covers 7 bases. Trimming removed 4 bases from V and 5 bases from J; junction bases left unmatched: 2. The CDR3 sequence is 12 residues long. Germline V gene lookup returns CDR1 SGHAT and CDR2 FQNNGV. Here the CDR3 DNA reads TGTGCCAGCAGCTCAACAGGGGACGAGCAGTACTTC. This gives the protein CASSSTGDEQYF.

The rearrangement joins TRBV10-2 to TRBJ1-2; D gene unclear. Trimming pared 1 base from V and 5 bases from J, leaving 8 bases between. This CDR3 spans 13 amino acids. The germline gives CDR1 WSHSY, CDR2 SAAADI. CDR3 amino acids: CASSEWTWYGYTF. CDR3 nucleotide sequence: TGCGCCAGCAGTGAGTGGACTTGGTATGGCTACACCTTC.

The chain is built from TRBV4-1 and TRBJ2-5; TRBD1 matches 10 bases. The CDR3 contains 15 residues. The germline V gene has CDR1 MGHRA and CDR2 YSYEKL. V trimming: 4 bases; J trimming: 5 bases; junction bases outside the gene matches: 7. Here the CDR3 DNA reads TGCGCCAGCAGCCCAAGACAGGGGGCATTCGAGACCCAGTACTTC. Translating it yields CASSPRQGAFETQYF.

This clone was counted a few times. V usage is TRBV6-6 and J usage is TRBJ2-2, with 7 bases that match TRBD1. After removal of 5 bases from V and 0 bases from J, the junction contained 18 bases not matched to a gene. Germline lookup yields CDR1 MNHNY and CDR2 SVGAGI (reference sequence). This CDR3 has 20 residues. CDR3: CASSPVGTGAVEANTGELFF. CDR3 sequence (DNA): TGTGCCAGCAGTCCAGTCGGAACAGGGGCGGTGGAGGCGAACACCGGGGAGCTGTTTTTT.

This clone showed up just once. This chain connects TRBV6-5 to TRBJ2-6; D remains unclear. Trimming pared 8 bases from V and 4 bases from J, leaving 9 bases between. The CDR3 length is 13 residues. From germline, CDR1 is MNHEY and CDR2 SVGAGI. In nucleotides, the CDR3 is TGTGCCAGCGGCGGTAGCGGGGCCAACGTCCTGACTTTC. Translation: CASGGSGANVLTF.

The rearrangement uses TRBV24-1 and TRBJ1-2; D may be TRBD1 (5 bases). There are 15 residues in the CDR3. V lost 2 bases and J 2 bases, leaving 11 bases between the germline ends. The germline V gene encodes CDR1 KGHDR and CDR2 SFDVKD. CDR3 coding DNA: TGTGCCACCAGTGATTCCCGACAGTTCAACTATGGCTACACCTTC. Translated, it gives CATSDSRQFNYGYTF.

The chain recombines TRBV30 with TRBJ2-3; perhaps TRBD1 as D (6 bases). This CDR3 has 13 amino acids. Germline V lookup: CDR1 GTSNPN, CDR2 SVGIG (reference sequence). The ends were cut back, 3 bases at V and 10 bases at J, with 17 bases in the middle. CDR3 coding DNA: TGTGCCTGGAGCGAATGGGGGCCGTTGCCGCAGTATTTT. The encoded protein is CAWSEWGPLPQYF.

The chain recombines TRBV9 with TRBJ2-1; TRBD2 aligns across 9 bases. V lost 6 bases, J lost 4 bases, and 8 bases stayed unmatched. This CDR3 contains 15 residues. Germline values: CDR1 SGDLS, CDR2 YYNGEE. CDR3 bases: TGTGCCAGCAACCTAGCGGGGTCAAGGTACAATGAGCAGTTCTTC. Protein: CASNLAGSRYNEQFF.

The chain employs TRBV10-2 and TRBJ2-1; 8 bases agree with TRBD2. Per the germline V gene, CDR1 is WSHSY and CDR2 is SAAADI. The CDR3 has 14 amino acids. The V segment lost 10 bases and the J segment 7 bases; nucleotides outside the gene matches: 12. In nucleotides, the CDR3 is TGCGCCACCGGGAGGGGAGGGAATAGGAATGAGCAGTTCTTC. Translation gives CATGRGGNRNEQFF.